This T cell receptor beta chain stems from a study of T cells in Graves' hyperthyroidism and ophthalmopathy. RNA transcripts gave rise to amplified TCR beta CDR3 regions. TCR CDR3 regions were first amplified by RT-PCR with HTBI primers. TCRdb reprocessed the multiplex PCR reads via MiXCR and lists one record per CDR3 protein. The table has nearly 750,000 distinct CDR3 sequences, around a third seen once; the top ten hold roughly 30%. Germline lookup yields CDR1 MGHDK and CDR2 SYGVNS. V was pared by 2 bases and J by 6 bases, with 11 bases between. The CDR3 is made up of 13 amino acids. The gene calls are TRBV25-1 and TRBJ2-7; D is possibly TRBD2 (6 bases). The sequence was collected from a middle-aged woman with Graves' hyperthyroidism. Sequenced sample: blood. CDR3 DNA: TGTGCCAGCAGTGAACCGGGACTCTCCGAGCAGTACTTC. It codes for CASSEPGLSEQYF.